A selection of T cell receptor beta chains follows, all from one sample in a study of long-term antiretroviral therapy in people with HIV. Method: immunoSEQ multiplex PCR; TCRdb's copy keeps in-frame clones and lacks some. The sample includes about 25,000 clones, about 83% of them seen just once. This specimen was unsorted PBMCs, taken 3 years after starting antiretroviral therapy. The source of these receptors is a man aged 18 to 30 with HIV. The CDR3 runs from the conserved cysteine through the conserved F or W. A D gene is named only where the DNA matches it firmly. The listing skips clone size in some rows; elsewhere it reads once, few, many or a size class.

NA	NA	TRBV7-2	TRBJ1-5	TGTGCCAGCAGCTTGGACAGACGTTATCAGCCCCAGCATTTT	CASSLDRRYQPQHF
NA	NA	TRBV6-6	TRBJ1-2	TGTGCCAGCAGTTACTGGGGGGAAACAAAGGATGGCTACACCTTC	CASSYWGETKDGYTF
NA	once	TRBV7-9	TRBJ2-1	TGTGCCAGCAGCTTAGCAAAGTACAATGAGCAGTTCTTC	CASSLAKYNEQFF
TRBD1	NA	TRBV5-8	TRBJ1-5	TGTGCCAGCAGCCTGGGAGACAGGGGGCGCGGGCAGCCCCAGCATTTT	CASSLGDRGRGQPQHF
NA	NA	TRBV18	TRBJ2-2	TGTGCCAGCTCACTAAAACGAGACAGTTACTACACCGGGGAGCTGTTTTTT	CASSLKRDSYYTGELFF
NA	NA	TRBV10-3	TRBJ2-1	TGTGCCATCAGTGAAAGTCAGTACAATGAGCAGTTCTTC	CAISESQYNEQFF
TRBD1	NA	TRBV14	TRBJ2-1	TGTGCCAGCAGCCAAGTCCCGGGACAGGGCGACAATGAGCAGTTCTTC	CASSQVPGQGDNEQFF
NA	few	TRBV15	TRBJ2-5	TGTGCCACCAGCAGATCAATCCCCCTTGACTACCAAGAGACCCAGTACTTC	CATSRSIPLDYQETQYF
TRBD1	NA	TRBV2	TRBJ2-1	TGTGCAGGCCGGGGACAGTTAGATGTCGATGAGCAGTTCTTC	CAGRGQLDVDEQFF
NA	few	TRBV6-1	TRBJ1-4	TGTGCCAGCAGTGAAGCTTTTACTTCAACTAATGAAAAACTGTTTTTT	CASSEAFTSTNEKLFF
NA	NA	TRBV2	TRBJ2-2	TGTGCCAGCGGCCCCTGGACGAATCCCGGGGAGCTGTTTTTT	CASGPWTNPGELFF
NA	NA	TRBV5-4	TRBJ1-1	TGTGCCAGCAAGATAGGGAACACTGAAGCTTTCTTT	CASKIGNTEAFF
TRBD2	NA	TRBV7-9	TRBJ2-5	TGTGCCAGCAGCTCTGGACTAGCGGGGGGTATAGAGACCCAGTACTTC	CASSSGLAGGIETQYF
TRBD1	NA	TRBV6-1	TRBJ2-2	TGTGCCAGCAGTCAACAGGGGACCGGGGAGCTGTTTTTT	CASSQQGTGELFF
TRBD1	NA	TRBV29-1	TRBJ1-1	TGCGGGGGAGACAGGGATCTGAACACTGAAGCTTTCTTT	CGGDRDLNTEAFF
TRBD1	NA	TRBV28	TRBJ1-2	TGTGCCAGCAGCCCCTTACCAGGGGGGGTTTTCTTAGGCTACACCTTC	CASSPLPGGVFLGYTF
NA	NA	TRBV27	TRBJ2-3	TGTGCCACAGGCAATCGGGATACGCAGTATTTT	CATGNRDTQYF
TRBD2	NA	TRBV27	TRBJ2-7	TGTGCCAGCAGTATTACTAGCGGTTCCTACGAGCAGTACTTC	CASSITSGSYEQYF
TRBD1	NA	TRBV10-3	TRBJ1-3	TGTGCCATCAGTCCAAACCGGGGGACAGGGGGCGCGGACACCATATATTTT	CAISPNRGTGGADTIYF
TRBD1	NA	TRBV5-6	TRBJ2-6	TGTGCCAGCAGCGGAACAGGGGGCCCCTCTGGGGCCAACGTCCTGACTTTC	CASSGTGGPSGANVLTF
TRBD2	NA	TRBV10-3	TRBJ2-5	TGTGCCATCAGTGAGCCGACTGCCCTAGCGGGGGCGGGAGAGACCCAGTACTTC	CAISEPTALAGAGETQYF
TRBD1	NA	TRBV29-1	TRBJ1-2	TGCAGCGTTGAAGGGCACAGGGGAAAGATCGATGGCTACACCTTC	CSVEGHRGKIDGYTF
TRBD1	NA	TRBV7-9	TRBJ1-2	TGTGCCAGCAGCTTCTATAGGACAGGGGAAGACTACACCTTC	CASSFYRTGEDYTF
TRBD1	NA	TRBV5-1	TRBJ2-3	TGCGCCAGCAGCTTGGCAGGGGGCGGCACAGATACGCAGTATTTT	CASSLAGGGTDTQYF
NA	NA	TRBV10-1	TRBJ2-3	TGCGCCAGCAGTGAAGAGGTCTTGGATACGCAGTATTTT	CASSEEVLDTQYF
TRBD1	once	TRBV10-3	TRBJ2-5	TGTGCCATCAGTAACAGGGGACAAGAGACCCAGTACTTC	CAISNRGQETQYF
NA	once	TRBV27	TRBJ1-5	TGTGCCAGCAGTTTCTCCCCCGCCATGGGGGGTCAGCCCCAGCATTTT	CASSFSPAMGGQPQHF
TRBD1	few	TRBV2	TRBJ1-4	TGTGCCAGCAAGACCAGGGGGCGCGTTGAAAAACTGTTTTTT	CASKTRGRVEKLFF
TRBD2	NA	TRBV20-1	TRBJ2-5	TGCAGTGTTTCGGGGGGGGAGACCCAGTACTTC	CSVSGGETQYF
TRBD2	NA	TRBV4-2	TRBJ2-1	TGTGCCAGCAGCCAAGAGCGGGGGGACTACAATGAGCAGTTCTTC	CASSQERGDYNEQFF
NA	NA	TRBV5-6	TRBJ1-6	TGTGCCAGCAGCTTTTACCCTAATTCACCCCTCCACTTT	CASSFYPNSPLHF
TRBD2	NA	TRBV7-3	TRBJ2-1	TGTGCCAGCAGCTTACATGGCGGGGGGCATTACAATGAGCAGTTCTTC	CASSLHGGGHYNEQFF
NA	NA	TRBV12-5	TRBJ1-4	TGTGCTAGTGGTCACTGGACTAATGAAAAACTGTTTTTT	CASGHWTNEKLFF
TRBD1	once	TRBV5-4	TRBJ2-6	TGTGCCAGCAGCTTGGGGCTCCGGACAGGGGTCGGCTCTGGGGCCAACGTCCTGACTTTC	CASSLGLRTGVGSGANVLTF
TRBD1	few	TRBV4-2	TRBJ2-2	TGTGCCAGCAGCCCCGGACAGGGGGTACACGGGGAGCTGTTTTTT	CASSPGQGVHGELFF
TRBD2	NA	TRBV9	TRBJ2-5	TGTGCCAGCAGCGGGGGGGGTCGAATCTACGAGACCCAGTACTTC	CASSGGGRIYETQYF
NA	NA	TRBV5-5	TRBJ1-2	TGTGCCAGCAGCGCGGATGGGGATTCCTATGGCTACACCTTC	CASSADGDSYGYTF
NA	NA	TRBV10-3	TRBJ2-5	TGTGCCATCAGTGAGTCGACACGTAGCCTAGAGACCCAGTACTTC	CAISESTRSLETQYF
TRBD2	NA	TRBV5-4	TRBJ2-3	TGTGCCAGCTTCCTCACTAGCGGGGCTAGCACAGATACGCAGTATTTT	CASFLTSGASTDTQYF
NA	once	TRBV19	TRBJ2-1	TGTGCCAGTAGTCTAGTAGGACTATTCGATGAGCAGTTCTTC	CASSLVGLFDEQFF
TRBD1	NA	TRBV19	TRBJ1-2	TGTGCCAGTAGGACAACAGGGGGCGGCTACCTAAAGGGCTATGGCTACACCTTC	CASRTTGGGYLKGYGYTF
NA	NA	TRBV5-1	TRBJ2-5	TGCGCCAGCAGCTTGGGAGCGAACCAAGAGACCCAGTACTTC	CASSLGANQETQYF
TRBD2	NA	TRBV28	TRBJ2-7	TGTGCCAGCAGTCCGGCGGGAGCCCAAAGAGGCGAGCAGTACTTC	CASSPAGAQRGEQYF
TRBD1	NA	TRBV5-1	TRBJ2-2	TGCGCCAGCAGCTCAGGACAGGTTAACACCGGGGAGCTGTTTTTT	CASSSGQVNTGELFF
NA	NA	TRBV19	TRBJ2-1	TGTGCCAGTAGTATGGGGTACAATGAGCAGTTCTTC	CASSMGYNEQFF
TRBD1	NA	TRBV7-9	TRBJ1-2	TGTGCCAGCAGCGAATCCGACAGGGTTGGCTACACCTTC	CASSESDRVGYTF
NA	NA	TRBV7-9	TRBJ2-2	TGTGCCAGCAGCTTATGGGGACAGCGGGACACCGGGGAGCTGTTTTTT	CASSLWGQRDTGELFF
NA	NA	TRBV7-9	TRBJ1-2	TGTGCCAGCAGCTCCCCAGGGGATGGCTACACCTTC	CASSSPGDGYTF
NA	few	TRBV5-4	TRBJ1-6	TGTGCCAGCAGCTCTGGACAGCCAGGGGATTCACCCCTCCACTTT	CASSSGQPGDSPLHF
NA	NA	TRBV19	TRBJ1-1	TGTGCCAGTAGTTTGGGGCAGTCCCTTGAAGCTTTCTTT	CASSLGQSLEAFF
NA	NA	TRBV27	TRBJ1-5	TGTGCCAGCAGCTCCGGGATCAGCAATCAGCCCCAGCATTTT	CASSSGISNQPQHF
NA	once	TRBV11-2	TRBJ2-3	TGTGCCAGCAGCTTTGGGAGCCACACAGATACGCAGTATTTT	CASSFGSHTDTQYF
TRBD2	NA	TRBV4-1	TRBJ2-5	TGCGCCAGCAGCCAGGGACTAGCGGGGGGTGACCAAGAGACCCAGTACTTC	CASSQGLAGGDQETQYF
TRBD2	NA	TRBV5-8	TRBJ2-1	TGTGCCAGCAGCTTGGAACGGGCGGGGGGCCCACCGCCCCACAATGAGCAGTTCTTC	CASSLERAGGPPPHNEQFF
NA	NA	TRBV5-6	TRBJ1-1	TGTGCCAGCAGCTACAGGGTCACTGAAGCTTTCTTT	CASSYRVTEAFF
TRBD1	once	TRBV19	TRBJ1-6	TGTGCCAGTAGTACCAGGGGGCAGGTAAAGAATTCACCCCTCCACTTT	CASSTRGQVKNSPLHF
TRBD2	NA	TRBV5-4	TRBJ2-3	TGTGCCAGCAGCCCTGTCCTAGCGGGGGGGCCGGCCGATACGCAGTATTTT	CASSPVLAGGPADTQYF